The 25 T cell receptor beta chains listed next were all sequenced from one sample in a study of blood T cell repertoires in COVID-19. TCRdb's copy holds only in-frame clones and misses some; the assay was immunoSEQ multiplex PCR. The sample includes roughly 250,000 clones, more than 80% seen only once; the top ten take about 4%. Sequencing was carried out using peripheral blood. Every receptor here comes from a woman aged 40 to 50 with acute or convalescent COVID-19.

The chain recombines TRBV7-2 with TRBJ1-5, with D uncertain. Germline V lookup: CDR1 SGHTA, CDR2 FQGNSA. Trimming removed 6 bases at V and 0 bases at J, with 12 bases between. This CDR3 is built from 15 residues. This chain's CDR3 is CASSSDGYSNQPQHF. The CDR3 DNA sequence: TGTGCCAGCAGTTCAGACGGGTATAGCAATCAGCCCCAGCATTTT.

This chain links TRBV30 with TRBJ1-1; a possible D gene is TRBD1 (6 bases). CDR3 length: 12 amino acids. The V gene's germline CDR1 is GTSNPN and CDR2 SVGIG (reference sequence). This CDR3 reads CAVAGGATEAFF. As DNA, the CDR3 is TGTGCGGTGGCGGGGGGGGCTACTGAAGCTTTCTTT.

This chain joins TRBV5-1 and TRBJ1-4, with 11 bases aligning to TRBD1. In germline, CDR1 is SGHRS, CDR2 YFSETQ. This CDR3 has 18 amino acids. With V trimmed by 3 bases and J by 5 bases, 12 bases remained unmatched. CDR3 sequence (DNA): TGCGCCAGCAGCTGGGGGACAGGGGGGTCGGCTACCAATGAAAAACTGTTTTTT. Residues: CASSWGTGGSATNEKLFF.

The chain couples TRBV5-1 to TRBJ2-1; the match to TRBD2 covers 11 bases. V trimming: 4 bases; J trimming: 2 bases; junction bases outside the gene matches: 2. The CDR3 contains 15 residues. CDR1 SGHRS and CDR2 YFSETQ come from the germline V gene. CDR3 region: CASSKGLAAYNEQFF. The DNA of the CDR3 is TGCGCCAGCAGCAAGGGACTAGCGGCCTACAATGAGCAGTTCTTC.

This chain uses TRBV6-5 with TRBJ1-1; a weak D match, TRBD1 (5 bases). The CDR3 has 14 amino acids. Trimming removed 6 bases at V and 3 bases at J, with 14 bases between. From germline, CDR1 is MNHEY and CDR2 SVGAGI. The CDR3 loop is CASSRGEGYTEAFF. The CDR3 DNA sequence: TGTGCCAGCAGCCGAGGGGAGGGTTACACTGAAGCTTTCTTT.

This clone was detected only a few times. The V and J genes are TRBV4-1 and TRBJ1-2, with D hard to call. The CDR3 is 15 amino acids. V was pared by 1 base and J by 4 bases, with 13 bases between. From germline, CDR1 is MGHRA and CDR2 YSYEKL. The CDR3 sequence is CASSQVSLEGYGYTF. The CDR3 bases are TGCGCCAGCAGCCAAGTTTCTTTGGAGGGCTATGGCTACACCTTC.

The chain employs TRBV10-2 and TRBJ2-1; D gene uncertain. Germline V gene data show CDR1 as WSHSY and CDR2 as SAAADI. The V end lost 4 bases, the J end lost 2 bases, and 12 bases lay between the germline ends. The CDR3 sequence is 15 residues long. The CDR3 reads CASSGRQPTYNEQFF. The CDR3, as DNA: TGCGCCAGCAGTGGACGACAACCGACCTACAATGAGCAGTTCTTC.

The chain combines TRBV15 with TRBJ2-3; 8 nucleotides line up with TRBD2. The germline gives CDR1 LNHNV, CDR2 YYDKDF (reference sequence). After removal of 0 bases from V and 8 bases from J, the junction contained 13 bases not matched to a gene. The CDR3 covers 17 residues. DNA of the CDR3: TGTGCCACCAGCAGAGATGGTGGAGCGGGGGAATCGAGTACGCAGTATTTT. It encodes CATSRDGGAGESSTQYF.

The chain links TRBV11-2 to TRBJ2-1; 10 bases fit TRBD2. The V gene end was trimmed by 5 bases and the J gene end by 4 bases; junction bases not matched to a gene: 5. In germline, CDR1 is SGHAT, CDR2 FQNNGV. The CDR3 length is 15 residues. The CDR3 spells CASSPSGGSYNEQFF. In DNA form, the CDR3 reads TGTGCCAGCAGCCCTAGCGGGGGATCATACAATGAGCAGTTCTTC.

The genes are TRBV11-2 and TRBJ1-4; D possibly corresponds to TRBD1 (6 bases). Germline V lookup: CDR1 SGHAT, CDR2 FQNNGV. V shed 3 bases and J shed 7 bases, with 18 bases lying between them. The CDR3 loop spans 16 amino acids. Here the CDR3 DNA reads TGTGCCAGCAGCTTTACTAGGGGGAGCGGCGGTGAAAAACTGTTTTTT. Protein sequence: CASSFTRGSGGEKLFF.

The V gene is TRBV5-6, the J gene TRBJ1-3; 7 bases line up with TRBD1. The CDR3 runs to 15 residues. CDR1 and CDR2 (germline): SGHDT, YYEEEE. The trim removed 4 bases at V and 2 bases at J, leaving 6 bases unmatched. The CDR3 DNA follows: TGTGCCAGCAGCCCCTCCGACAGGGCTGGAAACACCATATATTTT. It translates to CASSPSDRAGNTIYF.

This rearrangement joins TRBV5-5 to TRBJ2-7; TRBD1 is a possible D gene (5 bases). Trimming shortened V by 7 bases and J by 3 bases, and 17 bases separated the two germline ends. The CDR3 covers 14 residues. Germline V gene sequence: CDR1 SGHKS, CDR2 YYEKEE (reference sequence). The CDR3 DNA sequence: TGTGCCAGCCTCCTTTCAAGGGGAAACTACGAGCAGTACGTC. Its translation: CASLLSRGNYEQYV.

This chain connects TRBV30 to TRBJ1-2, with D possibly matching TRBD1 (5 bases). Germline V gives CDR1 GTSNPN, CDR2 SVGIG (reference sequence). CDR3 length: 14 amino acids. Trimming took off 4 bases at V and 3 bases at J, with 15 bases between the two ends. The CDR3 protein is CAWTLRTLHYGYTF. CDR3 bases: TGTGCCTGGACCCTTCGGACATTGCACTATGGCTACACCTTC. The whole variable domain, filled in from reference TRBV30 and TRBJ1-2, reads SQTIHQWPATLVQPVGSPLSLECTVEGTSNPNLYWYRQAAGRGLQLLFYSVGIGQISSEVPQNLSASRPQDRQFILSSKKLLLSDSGFYLCAWTLRTLHYGYTFGSGTRLTVV.

V is TRBV6-1 and J is TRBJ1-2; D unresolved. Germline V lookup: CDR1 MNHNS, CDR2 SASEGT. The CDR3 loop spans 16 amino acids. Trimming removed 2 bases from V and 4 bases from J, with 17 bases in between. The DNA of the CDR3 is TGTGCCAGCAGTGAAACCGGCGGGGTCGCTCGCTATGGCTACACCTTC. Amino acids: CASSETGGVARYGYTF.

The gene calls are TRBV5-1 and TRBJ2-1; 11 bases agree with TRBD2. Losses at the gene ends were 1 base for V and 5 bases for J; bases not matched to a gene: 5. This CDR3 is 16 amino acids long. The germline CDR1 and CDR2 sequences are SGHRS and YFSETQ. The DNA of the CDR3 is TGCGCCAGCAGCTTGCAGACTAGCGGGGTCAACAATGAGCAGTTCTTC. Translated: CASSLQTSGVNNEQFF.

The chain is built from TRBV5-4 and TRBJ1-2; a weak D match, TRBD1 (5 bases). The CDR3 spans 15 residues. Between the trimmed V and J ends, which lost 10 bases and 1 base, there was a span of 20 bases. Per the germline V gene, CDR1 is SGHNT and CDR2 is YYREEE (reference sequence). The CDR3 nucleotides read TGTGCCCCCAGCCGCGGGGGGGGGAGTAACTATGGCTACACCTTC. Encoded protein: CAPSRGGGSNYGYTF.

The chain carries TRBV2 and TRBJ1-5; D is ambiguous. Germline CDR1 and CDR2: SNHLY and FYNNEI. The CDR3 loop spans 11 amino acids. Trimming stripped 4 bases from V and 8 bases from J, with 6 bases between. The CDR3 coding sequence is TGTGCCAGCAGTGTTTCGGAGCCCCAGCATTTT. Its protein is CASSVSEPQHF.

The rearrangement uses TRBV5-1 and TRBJ1-4; maybe TRBD1 (5 bases). The CDR3 length is 17 residues. Trimming shortened V by 2 bases and J by 1 base, and 15 bases separated the two germline ends. Germline values: CDR1 SGHRS, CDR2 YFSETQ. The DNA for the CDR3 is TGCGCCAGCAGCTTTAAAGGGGAAGTCGGAACTAATGAAAAACTGTTTTTT. It codes for CASSFKGEVGTNEKLFF.

V and J are TRBV30 and TRBJ1-5; D remains unclear. The CDR3 is 15 amino acids. The V gene's germline CDR1 is GTSNPN and CDR2 SVGIG (reference sequence). V was trimmed by 1 base and J by 0 bases, leaving 10 bases between them. The CDR3 DNA sequence: TGTGCCTGGAGTGAACGGTCCTATAGCAATCAGCCCCAGCATTTT. This sequence encodes CAWSERSYSNQPQHF.

V usage is TRBV6-4 and J usage is TRBJ2-1; no reliable D call. Germline CDR1 and CDR2: MRHNA and SNTAGT. The CDR3 extends over 16 amino acids. The ends were cut back, 0 bases at V and 0 bases at J, with 9 bases in the middle. The CDR3 DNA reads TGTGCCAGCAGTGACTCAGGTTGGGCCTCCTACAATGAGCAGTTCTTC. Protein: CASSDSGWASYNEQFF.

This clone was found a few times. The chain recombines TRBV4-1 with TRBJ1-2; D may be TRBD1 (5 bases). The CDR3 sequence is 15 residues long. V lost 1 base to trimming and J lost 6 bases, with 15 bases between them. The germline V gene has CDR1 MGHRA and CDR2 YSYEKL. CDR3 DNA: TGCGCCAGCAGCCAAGGGGGCGGCAGGGCAGATGGCTACACCTTC. It specifies CASSQGGGRADGYTF.

The chain recombines TRBV11-2 with TRBJ2-2, with a weak D call TRBD2 (5 bases). The V end was cut by 0 bases, the J end by 2 bases, with 22 bases between. CDR1 is SGHAT, CDR2 FQNNGV, per germline. The CDR3 has 20 residues. The chain's CDR3 is CASSLEGLRALFLNTGELFF. The CDR3 nucleotides are TGTGCCAGCAGCTTAGAGGGGTTGCGGGCCCTCTTCTTAAACACCGGGGAGCTGTTTTTT.

The chain recombines TRBV27 with TRBJ2-2; the D is unclear. Germline-derived CDR1 and CDR2 are MNHEY and SMNVEV (reference sequence). Trimming cost V 1 base and J 0 bases, with 9 bases left between them. CDR3 length: 16 residues. CDR3 region: CASSLWARANTGELFF. Here the CDR3 DNA reads TGTGCCAGCAGTTTATGGGCTCGAGCGAACACCGGGGAGCTGTTTTTT.

The rearrangement uses TRBV30 and TRBJ1-2; tentatively, D is TRBD1 (5 bases). Germline values: CDR1 GTSNPN, CDR2 SVGIG (reference sequence). CDR3 size: 16 residues. V was shortened by 0 bases and J by 3 bases, with 17 bases between the two germline ends. The CDR3: CAWSVSGRERHYGYTF. In nucleotides, the CDR3 is TGTGCCTGGAGTGTATCGGGCAGGGAAAGGCACTATGGCTACACCTTC.

This sequence joins TRBV5-1 and TRBJ1-1, with D perhaps TRBD1 (6 bases). CDR1 is SGHRS and CDR2 is YFSETQ in the germline V gene. The CDR3 spans 15 residues. V dropped 1 base and J dropped 1 base, with 11 bases sitting between them. CDR3 nucleotides: TGCGCCAGCAGCTTGCACGGGGGGCGGAACACTGAAGCTTTCTTT. This encodes CASSLHGGRNTEAFF.